The TCR beta chain under discussion was sequenced for a study of T cells in Graves' hyperthyroidism and ophthalmopathy. Uncontrolled infection, other autoimmune disease, pregnancy or lactation led to exclusion. PBMCs came from less than 11 ml fresh peripheral blood. The CDR3 covers 14 residues. The germline CDR1 and CDR2 sequences are SGDLS and YYNGEE. V lost 4 bases, J lost 11 bases, and 7 bases stayed unmatched. RNA transcripts served as the template for amplifying TCR beta CDR3 regions. The HTBI primer set was used in a first-round RT-PCR of the TCR CDR3. TCRdb reanalysed the multiplex PCR reads using MiXCR and keeps one entry per CDR3 protein. The data show about 500,000 distinct CDR3 sequences, approximately 17% seen once.

V and J are TRBV9 and TRBJ2-1, with 12 bases fitting TRBD2. This TCR was sampled from a woman aged 18-29 years with Graves' ophthalmopathy. Sequencing used blood. Here the CDR3 reads CASSPGLAGRQQFF. The CDR3 DNA reads TGTGCCAGCAGCCCAGGACTAGCGGGAAGACAGCAGTTCTTC. Based on the CDR3 plus reference TRBV9 and TRBJ2-1, the full variable domain is DSGVTQTPKHLITATGQRVTLRCSPRSGDLSVYWYQQSLDQGLQFLIQYYNGEERAKGNILERFSAQQFPDLHSELNLSSLELGDSALYFCASSPGLAGRQQFFGPGTRLTVL.